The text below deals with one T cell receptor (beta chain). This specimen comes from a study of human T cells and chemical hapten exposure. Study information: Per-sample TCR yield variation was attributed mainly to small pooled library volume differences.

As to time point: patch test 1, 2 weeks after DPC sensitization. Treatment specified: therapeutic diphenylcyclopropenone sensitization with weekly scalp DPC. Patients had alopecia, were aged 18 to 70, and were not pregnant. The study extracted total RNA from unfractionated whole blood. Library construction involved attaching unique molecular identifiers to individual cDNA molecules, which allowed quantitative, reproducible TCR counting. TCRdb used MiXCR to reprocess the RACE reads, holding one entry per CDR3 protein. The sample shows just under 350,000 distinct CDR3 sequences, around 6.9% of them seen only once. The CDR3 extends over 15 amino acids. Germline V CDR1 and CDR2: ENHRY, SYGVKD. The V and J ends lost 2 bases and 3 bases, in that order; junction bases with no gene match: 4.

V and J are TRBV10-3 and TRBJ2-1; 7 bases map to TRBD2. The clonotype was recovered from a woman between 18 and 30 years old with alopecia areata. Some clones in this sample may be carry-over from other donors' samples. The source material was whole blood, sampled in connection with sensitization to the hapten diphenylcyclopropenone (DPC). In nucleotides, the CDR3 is TGTGCCATCAGTGAGCGGGCGGGGGACTACAATGAGCAGTTCTTC. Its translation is CAISERAGDYNEQFF.